The clone carrying this TCR beta chain is a singleton in its sample. Authors' processing steps: With immunoSEQ giving junction-only sequences and no quality scores, filtering differed. Repertoires were generated with immunoSEQ multiplex PCR, while TCRdb's copy carries only in-frame clones and drops some. V and J calls and clone size come straight from that table; D and trimming were deduced from the DNA. The repertoire includes approximately 2.5 million clones, approximately 93% of them detected once, and about 0.39% sits in the top ten. This specimen comes from a study of shared clonotypes between healthy human individuals. J gave up 8 bases and V 2 bases, and 6 bases lay outside the gene matches. Germline V CDR1 and CDR2: SGHRS, YFSETQ. This CDR3 spans 15 amino acids. CD4+ cells underwent separation, giving CD45RA+ naive and CD45RA-negative memory subsets.

This sequence was found in a man between 18 and 35 years old in good health. Some clones in this sample may be carry-over from other donors' samples. The specimen sequenced was naive CD4+ T cells from PBMCs. Subset meaning: CD45RA+ positively selected. V is TRBV5-1 and J is TRBJ2-1; 11 bases align to TRBD1. CDR3 loop: CASSLGTGGSDEQFF. CDR3 nucleotides: TGCGCCAGCAGCTTAGGGACAGGGGGAAGCGATGAGCAGTTCTTC.